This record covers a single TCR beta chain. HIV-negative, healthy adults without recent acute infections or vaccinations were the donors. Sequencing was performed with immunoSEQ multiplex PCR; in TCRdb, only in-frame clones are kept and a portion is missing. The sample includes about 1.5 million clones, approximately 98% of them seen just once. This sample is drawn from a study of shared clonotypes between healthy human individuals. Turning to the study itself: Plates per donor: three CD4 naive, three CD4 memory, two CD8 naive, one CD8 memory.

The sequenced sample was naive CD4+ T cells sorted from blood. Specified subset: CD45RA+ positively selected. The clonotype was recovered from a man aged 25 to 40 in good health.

CDR3: CSVGRGLAGGPSSYEQYF. The CDR3 nucleotides read TGCAGCGTCGGGAGGGGACTAGCGGGAGGGCCCAGCTCCTACGAGCAGTACTTC. J is TRBJ2-7 and V is TRBV29-1, with 16 bases matching TRBD2. CDR3 length: 18 amino acids. Per germline, CDR1 SQVTM and CDR2 ANQGSEA. J was trimmed by 0 bases and V by 6 bases; bases with no gene match: 11.